This T cell receptor delta chain was identified during a study of gamma-delta chains in newborns, infants, children. The wider study: Microbial exposure reportedly drives polyclonal innate γδ T cell expansion after birth.

Of note for this clone: This sequence may be a read error, since a much larger clone differs from it by one base. Other DNA sequences from this sample encode an identical CDR3 as well.

The CDR3 extends over 15 amino acids. Germline CDR1 GEAIGNYY, CDR2 EKD. TCRdb reanalysed the reads via CATT. The sample contains a few thousand delta-chain clones, 5.2% of which appear only once. The source material was blood. This TCR was sampled from a child who was a newborn, infant or young child, either healthy, febrile or measles-vaccinated (not recorded which). The chain links TRDV2 to TRDJ2; 8 bases agree with TRDD3. The CDR3 protein is CACDPLGDPGAQLFF. CDR3 coding DNA: TGCGCCTGTGACCCCCTGGGGGACCCTGGAGCACAACTCTTCTTT.